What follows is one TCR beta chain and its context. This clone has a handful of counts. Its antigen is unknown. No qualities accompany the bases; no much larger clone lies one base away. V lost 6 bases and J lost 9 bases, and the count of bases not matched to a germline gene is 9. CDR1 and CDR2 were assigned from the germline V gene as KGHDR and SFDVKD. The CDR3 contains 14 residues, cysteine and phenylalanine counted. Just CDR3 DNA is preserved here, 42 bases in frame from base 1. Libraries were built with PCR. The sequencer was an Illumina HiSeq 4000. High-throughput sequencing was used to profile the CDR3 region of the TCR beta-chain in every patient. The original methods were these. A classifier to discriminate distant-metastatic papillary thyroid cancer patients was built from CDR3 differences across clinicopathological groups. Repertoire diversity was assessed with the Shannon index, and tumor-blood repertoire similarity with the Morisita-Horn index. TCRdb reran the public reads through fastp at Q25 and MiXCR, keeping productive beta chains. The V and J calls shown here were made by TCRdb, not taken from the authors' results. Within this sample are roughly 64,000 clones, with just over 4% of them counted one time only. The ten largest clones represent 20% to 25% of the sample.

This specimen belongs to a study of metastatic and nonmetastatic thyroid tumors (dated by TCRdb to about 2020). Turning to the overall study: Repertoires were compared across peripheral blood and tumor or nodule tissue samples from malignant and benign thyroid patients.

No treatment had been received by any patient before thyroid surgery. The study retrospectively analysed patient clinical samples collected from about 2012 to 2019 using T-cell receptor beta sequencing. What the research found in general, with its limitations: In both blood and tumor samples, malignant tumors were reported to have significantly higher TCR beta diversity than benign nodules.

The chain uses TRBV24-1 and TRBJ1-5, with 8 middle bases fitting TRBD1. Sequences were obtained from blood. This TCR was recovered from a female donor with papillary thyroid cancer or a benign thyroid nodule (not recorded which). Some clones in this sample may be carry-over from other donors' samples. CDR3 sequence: CATSYPDRVVPQHF. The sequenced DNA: TGTGCCACCAGTTATCCGGACAGGGTGGTGCCCCAGCATTTT.